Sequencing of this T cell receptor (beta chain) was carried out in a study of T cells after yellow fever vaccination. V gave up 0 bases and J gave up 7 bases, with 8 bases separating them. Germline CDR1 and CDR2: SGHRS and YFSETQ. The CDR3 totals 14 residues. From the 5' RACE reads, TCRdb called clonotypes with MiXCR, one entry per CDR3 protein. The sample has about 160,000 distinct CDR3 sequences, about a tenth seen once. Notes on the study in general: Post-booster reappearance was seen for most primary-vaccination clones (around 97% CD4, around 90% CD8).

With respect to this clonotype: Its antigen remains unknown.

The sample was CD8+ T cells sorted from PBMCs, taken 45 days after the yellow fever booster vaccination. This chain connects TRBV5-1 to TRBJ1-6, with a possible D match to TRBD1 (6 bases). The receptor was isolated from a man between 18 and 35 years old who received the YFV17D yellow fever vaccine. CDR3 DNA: TGCGCCAGCAGCTTGGTCGGACAGAATTCACCCCTCCACTTT. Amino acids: CASSLVGQNSPLHF.